This entry is about one TCR beta chain. The antigen remains unidentified. A read error may produce the germline difference seen at one junction end. A second about 7 to 11 cycle PCR used barcoded and J-beta primers. Each CDR3 protein is one row after TCRdb ran MiXCR on the 5' RACE reads. In the table there are under 2 million distinct CDR3 sequences, almost 35% of which are singletons. The study recruited healthy Caucasian donors from Russia who were aged roughly 6 to 95. Investigators took approximately 10 milliliters of peripheral blood from every donor. The entry originates in a study of blood T cells in healthy people across ages. Study-level points and caveats: The fall in TCR beta diversity per million T cells was roughly linear with age.

The CDR3 totals 13 residues. The chain links TRBV12-3 or TRBV12-4 to TRBJ1-2, with D maybe TRBD1 (5 bases). The clonotype originates from a woman aged 30 to 39 in good health. Sample: blood. Here the CDR3 reads CVSSFWGRDGYTF. The CDR3 region has the DNA TGTGTCAGCAGTTTCTGGGGTAGGGACGGCTACACCTTC.